This passage covers 22 T cell receptor beta chains from one sample sequenced in a study of cytomegalovirus exposure and HLA in healthy donors. 60 Vbeta and 13 Jbeta primers were used in PCR. Assay used: immunoSEQ multiplex PCR; TCRdb lists only in-frame clones, some missing. The sample has about 86,000 clones, about 71% seen once. Specimen: PBMCs. The receptors come from a man in his fifties or sixties in good health and CMV-seronegative.

This clone turned up a few times. V gene TRBV28 combines with J gene TRBJ1-1, with D tentatively TRBD1 (6 bases). V was shortened by 3 bases and J by 0 bases, with 8 bases between the two germline ends. The CDR3 covers 14 residues. Looked up from germline, CDR1 is MDHEN and CDR2 is SYDVKM. The CDR3 coding sequence is TGTGCCAGCAGTTTGACAGGTTTGAACACTGAAGCTTTCTTT. The encoded protein is CASSLTGLNTEAFF.

This clone appeared a few times. The chain combines TRBV29-1 with TRBJ2-3; a weak D match, TRBD1 (6 bases). From germline, CDR1 is SQVTM and CDR2 ANQGSEA. The V end lost 8 bases, the J end lost 3 bases, and 12 bases lay between the germline ends. The CDR3 has 12 residues. The CDR3 DNA reads as TGCAGCCCCCGGACAGAAACAGATACGCAGTATTTT. Residues: CSPRTETDTQYF.

The chain joins TRBV5-4 to TRBJ1-1, with D possibly TRBD1 on 6 matching bases. Germline assignment: CDR1 SGHNT and CDR2 YYREEE (reference sequence). This CDR3 comprises 15 residues. Deletions cut 2 bases from V and 1 base from J, with 12 bases between. CDR3 bases: TGTGCCAGCAGCTTTGGCGGGGGCGGGAACACTGAAGCTTTCTTT. As protein: CASSFGGGGNTEAFF.

The V gene is TRBV5-4, the J gene TRBJ2-6; no firm D call. From germline, CDR1 is SGHNT and CDR2 YYREEE (reference sequence). V lost 0 bases, J lost 4 bases, and 8 bases lay in between. CDR3 length: 15 residues. In DNA, the CDR3 is TGTGCCAGCAGCTTGGGGCCCCAGGGGGCCAACGTCCTGACTTTC. It specifies CASSLGPQGANVLTF.

The rearrangement joins TRBV9 to TRBJ2-4, with a weak D call TRBD1 (5 bases). The CDR3 totals 13 residues. Germline V lookup: CDR1 SGDLS, CDR2 YYNGEE. Trimming took off 0 bases at V and 8 bases at J, with 9 bases between the two ends. CDR3 nucleotide sequence: TGTGCCAGCAGCGTAGGGGGCAGAGACATTCAGTACTTC. It encodes CASSVGGRDIQYF.

The J gene is TRBJ2-3, the V gene TRBV29-1; a weak D match, TRBD2 (5 bases). Germline CDR1 SQVTM, CDR2 ANQGSEA. Trimming left V 8 bases short and J 2 bases short, with 14 bases between. The CDR3 is 13 residues long. CDR3 DNA: TGCAGCTTAGCGAGGGAGTTCACAGATACGCAGTATTTT. Translating gives CSLAREFTDTQYF.

The chain combines TRBV6-1 with TRBJ1-3; maybe TRBD1 (6 bases). The CDR3 is made up of 13 amino acids. From germline, CDR1 is MNHNS and CDR2 SASEGT. Trimming took off 8 bases at V and 8 bases at J, with 16 bases between the two ends. The CDR3 DNA reads as TGTGCCAGCTCGACACAGGGTGGGGACACCATATATTTT. Translated, it gives CASSTQGGDTIYF.

This chain links TRBV2 with TRBJ2-3; 12 bases agree with TRBD2. V lost 4 bases and J lost 5; bases outside the gene matches: 4. From germline, CDR1 is SNHLY and CDR2 FYNNEI. This CDR3 is 15 amino acids long. CDR3 sequence (DNA): TGTGCCAGCAGTGCTAGCGGGGGGGCTAGAGATACGCAGTATTTT. It encodes CASSASGGARDTQYF.

This clone has just a few counts. The chain couples TRBV30 to TRBJ2-4; 7 positions agree with TRBD2. Germline loops: CDR1 GTSNPN, CDR2 SVGIG (reference sequence). This CDR3 spans 12 amino acids. J lost 15 bases, V lost 1 base, and 9 bases had no gene match. CDR3 nucleotides: TGTGCCTGGAGTGCCCTGGGGGGGGGAGCGTACTTC. This translates into CAWSALGGGAYF.

The chain links TRBV25-1 to TRBJ2-1, with a weak D call TRBD2 (6 bases). Trimming left V 2 bases short and J 4 bases short, with 15 bases between. The CDR3 runs 16 residues. Germline V gene sequence: CDR1 MGHDK, CDR2 SYGVNS. CDR3 region: CASSEVLRGQYNEQFF. The CDR3 region has the DNA TGTGCCAGCAGTGAAGTCTTGCGGGGCCAGTACAATGAGCAGTTCTTC.

This clone appeared a single time. The chain combines TRBV5-1 with TRBJ1-6; 7 bases line up with TRBD1. V lost 4 bases to trimming and J lost 10 bases; unmatched junction nucleotides: 8. Per the germline V gene, CDR1 is SGHRS and CDR2 is YFSETQ. CDR3 size: 14 residues. The CDR3 bases are TGCGCCAGCAGCCCAGGACAGGCAGAATCACCCCTCCACTTT. It translates to CASSPGQAESPLHF.

The genes are TRBV5-1 and TRBJ1-1; 8 positions agree with TRBD1. Germline V CDR1 and CDR2: SGHRS, YFSETQ. The CDR3 runs 16 residues. The ends lost 4 bases at V and 0 bases at J; junction bases unmatched: 8. The CDR3 reads CASSPGTGLMNTEAFF. For the CDR3, the DNA is TGCGCCAGCAGCCCCGGGACAGGTCTCATGAACACTGAAGCTTTCTTT.

This rearrangement joins TRBV7-6 to TRBJ2-1, with 13 bases lining up with TRBD2. There are 16 residues in the CDR3. Losses at the gene ends were 1 base for V and 7 bases for J; bases not matched to a gene: 4. Per the germline V gene, CDR1 is SGHVS and CDR2 is FNYEAQ. CDR3 in DNA: TGTGCCAGCAGCTTAGGAGGGGGACTAGCGGGAAATGAGCAGTTCTTC. Translated, it gives CASSLGGGLAGNEQFF.

This chain uses TRBV6-1 with TRBJ1-5, with TRBD1 matching over 7 bases. The CDR3 totals 16 residues. Looked up from germline, CDR1 is MNHNS and CDR2 is SASEGT. V was pared by 2 bases and J by 4 bases, with 8 bases of the junction left unmatched. CDR3 nucleotide sequence: TGTGCCAGCAGTGAAATTCAGAGACAGGGAAATCAGCCCCAGCATTTT. Its protein product is CASSEIQRQGNQPQHF.

The J gene is TRBJ2-2, the V gene TRBV7-2; 10 bases map to TRBD1. The germline V gene encodes CDR1 SGHTA and CDR2 FQGNSA. The CDR3 has 15 amino acids. V shed 5 bases and J 7 bases; nucleotides not matched to a gene: 7. Here the CDR3 reads CASSGGTGVGGELFF. The DNA of the CDR3 is TGTGCCAGCAGCGGAGGGACAGGGGTGGGCGGGGAGCTGTTTTTT.

The rearrangement joins TRBV19 to TRBJ1-6, with D possibly being TRBD1 (5 bases). Germline CDR1 and CDR2: LNHDA and SQIVND (reference sequence). V was pared by 3 bases and J by 8 bases, with 11 bases between. The CDR3 sequence is 14 residues long. CDR3 sequence: CASSITRADSPLHF. DNA of the CDR3: TGTGCCAGTAGTATCACCAGGGCTGATTCACCCCTCCACTTT.

This clone was seen more than once but under ten times. The V gene is TRBV10-2, the J gene TRBJ2-1, with TRBD2 matching 9 bases. CDR3 length: 16 residues. V dropped 8 bases and J dropped 3; count of bases not matched to a gene: 11. In germline, CDR1 is WSHSY, CDR2 SAAADI. This CDR3 reads CASGVTALAGYNEQFF. The DNA for the CDR3 is TGCGCCAGCGGCGTCACGGCACTAGCGGGCTACAATGAGCAGTTCTTC.

The chain is built from TRBV28 and TRBJ1-5; D remains unclear. Germline V lookup: CDR1 MDHEN, CDR2 SYDVKM. Trimming removed 5 bases from V and 3 bases from J, with 11 bases in between. CDR3 length: 14 amino acids. DNA of the CDR3: TGTGCCAGCAGTGTGACCGGGGTCAATCAGCCCCAGCATTTT. This translates into CASSVTGVNQPQHF.

The V and J genes are TRBV2 and TRBJ2-5, with 9 bases lining up with TRBD2. The germline V gene encodes CDR1 SNHLY and CDR2 FYNNEI. This CDR3 has 15 residues. The V gene end was trimmed by 7 bases and the J gene end by 5 bases; junction bases not matched to a gene: 11. The CDR3 DNA is TGTGCCAGCAATGATGGCACTAGCGGGTGGGAGACCCAGTACTTC. It translates to CASNDGTSGWETQYF.

The chain combines TRBV19 with TRBJ1-2, with TRBD1 matching over 8 bases. The ends lost 6 bases at V and 1 base at J; junction bases unmatched: 4. From germline, CDR1 is LNHDA and CDR2 SQIVND (reference sequence). This CDR3 comprises 14 residues. CDR3 coding DNA: TGTGCCAGTAGCCCGACAGGGGATAACTATGGCTACACCTTC. Translation: CASSPTGDNYGYTF.

Only one count was recorded for this clone. The V gene is TRBV7-2, the J gene TRBJ1-2; 8 bases are a match to TRBD1. This CDR3 spans 16 amino acids. Trimming at V came to 4 bases and at J to 0 bases, leaving 7 bases not matched to a gene. Germline V CDR1 and CDR2: SGHTA, FQGNSA. The CDR3, as DNA: TGTGCCAGCAGCTCCCCTACGGACAGGGCTAACTATGGCTACACCTTC. It encodes CASSSPTDRANYGYTF.

This clone occurred many times. The gene calls are TRBV7-9 and TRBJ2-7; 9 nucleotides agree with TRBD2. Germline V gives CDR1 SEHNR, CDR2 FQNEAQ (reference sequence). After removal of 5 bases from V and 1 base from J, the junction contained 12 bases not matched to a gene. This CDR3 region has 17 residues. CDR3: CASSPPIAGASSYEQYF. In DNA, the CDR3 is TGTGCCAGCAGCCCGCCGATAGCGGGGGCATCATCCTACGAGCAGTACTTC.